This T cell receptor beta chain was sequenced for a study of cytomegalovirus exposure and HLA in healthy donors. General study points: When analyzed later, a missense DCLRE1C variant was found to be linked to TCR beta V- and J-gene trimming.

This clone has only a few counts. The target antigen is unknown. The PCR contained 60 Vbeta and 13 Jbeta primers. Clones were sequenced by immunoSEQ multiplex PCR, and TCRdb holds only the in-frame ones, with some missing. The table includes about 110,000 clones, roughly 71% detected once. Trimming removed 2 bases at V and 4 bases at J, with 13 bases between. CDR1 and CDR2 (germline): SGHTS, YDEGEE. The CDR3 has 15 amino acids. The chain recombines TRBV5-8 with TRBJ2-1; D is unclear. The source material was PBMCs. This TCR was recovered from a male donor in good health and CMV-seropositive. The CDR3 spells CASSFVEQIYNEQFF. CDR3 sequence (DNA): TGTGCCAGCAGCTTTGTAGAACAGATTTACAATGAGCAGTTCTTC.